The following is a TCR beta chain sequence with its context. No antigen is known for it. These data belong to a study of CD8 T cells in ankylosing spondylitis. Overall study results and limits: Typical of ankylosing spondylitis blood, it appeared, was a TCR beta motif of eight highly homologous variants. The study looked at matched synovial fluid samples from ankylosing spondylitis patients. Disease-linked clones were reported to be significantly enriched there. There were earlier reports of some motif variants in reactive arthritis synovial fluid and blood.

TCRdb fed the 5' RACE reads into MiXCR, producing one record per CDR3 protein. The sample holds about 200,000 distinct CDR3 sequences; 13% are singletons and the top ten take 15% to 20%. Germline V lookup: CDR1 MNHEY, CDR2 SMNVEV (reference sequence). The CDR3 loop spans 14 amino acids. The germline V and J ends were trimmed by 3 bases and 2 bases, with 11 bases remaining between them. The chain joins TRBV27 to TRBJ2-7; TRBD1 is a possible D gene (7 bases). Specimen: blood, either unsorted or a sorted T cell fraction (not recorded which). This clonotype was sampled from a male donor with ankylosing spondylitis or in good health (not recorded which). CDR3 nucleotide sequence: TGTGCCAGCAGTTTCAGGGGGGAAACCTACGAGCAGTACTTC. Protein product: CASSFRGETYEQYF.